Below, one TCR beta chain is given with its context. The target of this receptor is not known. Qualities for individual bases were not recorded, and no much larger clone is one base off. The data stem from a study of blood T cell repertoires in COVID-19 (dated by TCRdb to about 2020). Looking at the study overall: Samples from collaborators originated in the United States, Italy and Spain and spanned both the acute and convalescent phases of COVID-19. Samples came from the ongoing ImmuneRACE study (first 160 participants) plus 1,254 subjects from 6 global collaborators. The material from the prospective study consisted of cDNA or gDNA derived from T cells, B-cell-depleted T cells, or PBMCs. Subjects who had been exposed to COVID-19, were actively infected with it, or had recovered from it provided the deeply sampled blood TCRbeta repertoires that made up the dataset. HLA class I and class II types, where available, came from metadata supplied by the sample provider rather than from assay-based typing. The repertoires were released in a freely available public database meant as a resource for research on the immune response to SARS-CoV-2. A de-identified subject ID, COVID-19 status, age in years and sex were almost always included in the sample metadata. Results the study describes overall, beyond this receptor: Clinical and demographic metadata were provided uncurated, with the amount varying by source and participant.

The collaborating institutions used their own protocols to collect whole blood in K2EDTA tubes. Collaborator samples were shipped for TCRbeta analysis as frozen whole blood, isolated PBMCs, or DNA extracted from either sample type. The germline V gene sets CDR1 to SGHTA and CDR2 to FQGNSA. Its CDR3 holds 15 amino acids, cysteine through phenylalanine. The only DNA kept is the CDR3, 45 bases in frame from the first base. Trimming takes 6 bases from V and 3 bases from J, and the germline ends sit 17 bases apart. The immunoSEQ Assay, a bias-controlled multiplex PCR, was used to amplify TCRbeta CDR3 regions from genomic DNA. Regarding the original processing steps: The number of nucleated cells in each sample was estimated from the amplification of reference gene primers within the assay. To quantify the absolute abundance of each unique TCRbeta CDR3 rearrangement, sequence reads were collapsed and filtered. For each sample, productive Simpson clonality was calculated as the square root of Simpson's diversity index over productive rearrangements. Held by TCRdb, this immuneACCESS table contains in-frame sequences only and omits some clones. Under half of the omission traces to an unresolved V gene where checked; the cause of the rest is unknown. V, J and clone size reflect that table, while D and trimming were determined from the DNA. Across this sample there are around 700,000 clones, with about 87% seen only once. Together, the top ten hold over 0.2% of the sample.

The receptor was derived from a young woman with acute or convalescent COVID-19. The rearranged segments are TRBV7-2 and TRBJ1-1; confidence is insufficient to name the D gene. Input material: peripheral blood. The encoded CDR3 is CASREGRWRDTEAFF. The sequenced DNA: TGTGCCAGCAGAGAAGGACGGTGGAGGGACACTGAAGCTTTCTTT.